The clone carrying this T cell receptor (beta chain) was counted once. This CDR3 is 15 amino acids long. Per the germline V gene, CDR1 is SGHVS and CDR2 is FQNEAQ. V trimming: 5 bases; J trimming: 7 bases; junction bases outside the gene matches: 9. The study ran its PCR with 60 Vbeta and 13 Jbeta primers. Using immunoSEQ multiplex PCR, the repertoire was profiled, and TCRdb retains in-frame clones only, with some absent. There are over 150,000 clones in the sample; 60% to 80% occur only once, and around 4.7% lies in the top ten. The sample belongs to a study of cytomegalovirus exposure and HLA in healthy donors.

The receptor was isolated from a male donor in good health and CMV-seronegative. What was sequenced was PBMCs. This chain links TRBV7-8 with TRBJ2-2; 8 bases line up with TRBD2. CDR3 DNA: TGTGCCAGCAGCGCGCAGGGACTAGTTAGCGGGGAGCTGTTTTTT. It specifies CASSAQGLVSGELFF.